What follows are 2 T cell receptor beta chains derived from one specimen sequenced in a study of blood T cell repertoires in COVID-19. TCRdb keeps only in-frame clones here, not all; method: immunoSEQ multiplex PCR. The table has 170,000 or so clones, around four fifths seen once. Sequencing was performed on peripheral blood. These receptors all stem from a woman in her 40s with COVID-19, enrolled during active disease.

The chain employs TRBV6-6 and TRBJ1-5, with D hard to call. Between the trimmed V and J ends, which lost 4 bases and 6 bases, there was a span of 4 bases. Germline assignment: CDR1 MNHNY and CDR2 SVGAGI (reference sequence). This CDR3 is built from 11 residues. CDR3 region: CASSSGQPQHF. The CDR3 nucleotides read TGTGCCAGCAGTTCGGGTCAGCCCCAGCATTTT.

The genes are TRBV28 and TRBJ2-3; D perhaps matches TRBD1 (6 bases). Germline CDR1 is MDHEN and CDR2 is SYDVKM. This CDR3 spans 15 amino acids. The V gene lost 6 bases and the J gene lost 4 bases, with 17 bases spanning the gap. The CDR3 region is CASSAGVRTADTQYF. CDR3 sequence (DNA): TGTGCCAGCAGCGCAGGGGTTAGGACGGCAGATACGCAGTATTTT.